The T cell receptor (beta chain) described here comes from a study of shared clonotypes between healthy human individuals. Study outcomes and limitations: Non-shared clonotypes displayed generation probabilities falling below those of clonotypes present in all four donors.

CDR3 length equals 14 residues. Germline lookup yields CDR1 SGHAT and CDR2 FQNNGV. Trimming at V came to 2 bases and at J to 3 bases, leaving 3 bases not matched to a gene. Comments on this clone: What it recognizes is unknown.

The data were produced by immunoSEQ multiplex PCR, yet TCRdb's version contains in-frame clones alone and is incomplete. Among roughly 2,000,000 clones listed, roughly 95% were seen once. The naive CD8 population came from CD45RO-negative cells selected for CCR7, without terminally differentiated effector memory CD45RA+ cells. The donor cohort consisted entirely of Caucasian adults residing in Nashville, Tennessee. J is TRBJ2-7 and V is TRBV11-2, with 8 bases identical to TRBD2. The sequence came from a young man in good health. The specimen was naive CD8+ T cells sorted from blood. CDR3 region: CASSLFTSGYEQYF. The CDR3 coding sequence is TGTGCCAGCAGCTTATTTACTAGCGGCTACGAGCAGTACTTC.